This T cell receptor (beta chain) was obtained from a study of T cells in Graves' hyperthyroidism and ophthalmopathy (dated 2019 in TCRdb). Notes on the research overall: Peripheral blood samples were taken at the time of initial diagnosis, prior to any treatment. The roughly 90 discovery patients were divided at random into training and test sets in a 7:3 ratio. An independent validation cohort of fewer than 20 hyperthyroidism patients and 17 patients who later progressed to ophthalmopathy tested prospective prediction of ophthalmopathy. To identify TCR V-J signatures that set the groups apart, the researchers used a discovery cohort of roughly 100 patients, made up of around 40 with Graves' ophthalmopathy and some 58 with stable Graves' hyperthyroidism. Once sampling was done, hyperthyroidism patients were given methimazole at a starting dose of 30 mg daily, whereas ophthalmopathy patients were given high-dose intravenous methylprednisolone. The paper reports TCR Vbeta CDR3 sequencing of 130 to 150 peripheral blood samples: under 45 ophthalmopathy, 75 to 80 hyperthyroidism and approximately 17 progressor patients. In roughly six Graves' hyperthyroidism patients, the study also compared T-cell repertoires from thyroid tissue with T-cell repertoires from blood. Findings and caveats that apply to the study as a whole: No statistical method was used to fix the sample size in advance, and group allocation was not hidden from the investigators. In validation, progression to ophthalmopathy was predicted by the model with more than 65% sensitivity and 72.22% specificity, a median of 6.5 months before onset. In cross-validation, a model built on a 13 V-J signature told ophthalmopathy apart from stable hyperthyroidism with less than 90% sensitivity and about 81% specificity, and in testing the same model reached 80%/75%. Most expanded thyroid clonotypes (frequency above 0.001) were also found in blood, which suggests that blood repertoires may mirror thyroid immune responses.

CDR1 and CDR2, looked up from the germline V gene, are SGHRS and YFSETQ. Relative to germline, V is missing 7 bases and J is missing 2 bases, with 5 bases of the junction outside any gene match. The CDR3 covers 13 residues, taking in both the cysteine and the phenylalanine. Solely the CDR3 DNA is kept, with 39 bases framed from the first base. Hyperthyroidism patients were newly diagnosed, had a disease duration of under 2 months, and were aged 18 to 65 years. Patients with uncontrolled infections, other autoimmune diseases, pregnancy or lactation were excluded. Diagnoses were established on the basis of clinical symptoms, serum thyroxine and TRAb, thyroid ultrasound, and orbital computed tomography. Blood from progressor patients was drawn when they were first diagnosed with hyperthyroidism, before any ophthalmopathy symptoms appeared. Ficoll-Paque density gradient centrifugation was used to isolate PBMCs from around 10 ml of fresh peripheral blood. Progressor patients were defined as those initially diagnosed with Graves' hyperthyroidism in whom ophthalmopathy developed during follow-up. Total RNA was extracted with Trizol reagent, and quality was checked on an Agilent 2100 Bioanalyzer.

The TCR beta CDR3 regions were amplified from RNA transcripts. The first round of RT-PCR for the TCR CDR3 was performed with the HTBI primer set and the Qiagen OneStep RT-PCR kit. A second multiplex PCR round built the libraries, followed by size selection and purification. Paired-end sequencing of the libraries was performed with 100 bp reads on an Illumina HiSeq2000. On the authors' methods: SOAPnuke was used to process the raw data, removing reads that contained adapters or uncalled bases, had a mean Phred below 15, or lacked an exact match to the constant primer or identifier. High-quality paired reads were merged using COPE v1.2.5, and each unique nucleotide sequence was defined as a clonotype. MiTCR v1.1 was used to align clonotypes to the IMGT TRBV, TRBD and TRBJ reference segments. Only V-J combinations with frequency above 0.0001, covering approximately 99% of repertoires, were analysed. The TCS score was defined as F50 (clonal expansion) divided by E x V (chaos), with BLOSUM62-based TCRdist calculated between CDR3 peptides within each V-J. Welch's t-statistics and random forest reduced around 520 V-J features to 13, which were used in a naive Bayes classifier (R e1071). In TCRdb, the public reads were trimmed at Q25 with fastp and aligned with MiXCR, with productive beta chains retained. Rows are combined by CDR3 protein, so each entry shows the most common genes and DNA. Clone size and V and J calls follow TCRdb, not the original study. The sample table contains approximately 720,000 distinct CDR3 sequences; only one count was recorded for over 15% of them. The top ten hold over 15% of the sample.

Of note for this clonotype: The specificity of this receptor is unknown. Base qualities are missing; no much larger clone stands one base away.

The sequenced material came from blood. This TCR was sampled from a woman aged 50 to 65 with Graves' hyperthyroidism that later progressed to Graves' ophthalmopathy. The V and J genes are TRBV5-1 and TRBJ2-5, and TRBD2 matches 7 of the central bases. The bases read TGCGCCAGCCAGCGGGGCCAACAAGAGACCCAGTACTTC. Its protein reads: CASQRGQQETQYF.